The clone carrying this T cell receptor (beta chain) has ten or more counts. This sample stems from a study of spatial heterogeneity in lung cancer. V was clipped by 1 base and J by 6 bases, with 9 bases between them. The CDR3 loop spans 13 amino acids. Germline V lookup: CDR1 SGHAT, CDR2 FQNNGV. TCRdb called the 5' RACE reads again in MiXCR, with one record for every CDR3 protein. There are some 34,000 distinct CDR3 sequences in the sample; less than 8.5% occur only once, and roughly 28% lies in the top ten. The time point was: sample taken at primary tumor resection. The receptor was derived from a female donor with early-stage non-small cell lung cancer. The chain employs TRBV11-2 and TRBJ2-5; D is unresolved. The input for sequencing was PBMCs, taken at surgery. The CDR3 DNA follows: TGTGCCAGCAGCTTAGTTGGGTCTCAGACCCAGTACTTC. It translates to CASSLVGSQTQYF.